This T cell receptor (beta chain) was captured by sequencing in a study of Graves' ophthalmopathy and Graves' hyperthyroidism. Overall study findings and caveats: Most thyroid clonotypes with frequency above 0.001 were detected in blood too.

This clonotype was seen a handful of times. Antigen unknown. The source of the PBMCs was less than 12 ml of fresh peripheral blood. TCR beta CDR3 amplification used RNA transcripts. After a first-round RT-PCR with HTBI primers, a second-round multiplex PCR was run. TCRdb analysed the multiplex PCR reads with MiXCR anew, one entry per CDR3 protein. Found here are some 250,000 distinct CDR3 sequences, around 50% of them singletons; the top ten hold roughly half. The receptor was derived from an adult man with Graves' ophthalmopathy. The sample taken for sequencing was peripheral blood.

The CDR3 nucleotides read TGTGCCATCCTCCCCCTGGCAGGCGCCTATAATTCACCCCTCCACTTT. This codes for CAILPLAGAYNSPLHF. This chain links TRBV7-2 with TRBJ1-6; D is ambiguous. V lost 10 bases and J lost 2, with 18 bases in between. The CDR3 has 16 residues. Germline CDR1 is SGHTA and CDR2 is FQGNSA.